This TCR beta chain derives from a study of cytotoxic CD8 clonotypes in ibrutinib-treated CLL. Findings and limits, study-wide: Clonality at baseline surpassed age-matched healthy donors and tracked circulating CD8+ T-cell counts.

Sequenced by immunoSEQ multiplex PCR; TCRdb stores in-frame clones only, minus some. The sample has about 44,000 clones; less than 70% are singletons. As for this clone: What it recognizes is unknown.

Germline V gene lookup returns CDR1 SGHNT and CDR2 YYREEE (reference sequence). CDR3 length: 13 amino acids. The germline V and J ends were trimmed by 4 bases and 1 base, with 8 bases remaining between them. The V call is TRBV5-4, the J call TRBJ1-2; D ambiguous. This sample comprised PBMCs, obtained after 12 months of ibrutinib treatment. This clonotype was sampled from a human donor with chronic lymphocytic leukemia. CDR3 sequence: CASSQLHNYGYTF. CDR3 coding DNA: TGTGCCAGCAGCCAGCTACATAACTATGGCTACACCTTC.